This T cell receptor beta chain stems from a study of radiation and T cells in renal cell carcinoma. Produced via immunoSEQ multiplex PCR; TCRdb's table is partial and in-frame only. Of about 16,000 clones in the sample, 58% are singletons; the top ten hold 9.7%. The treatment: treatment-naive control, cytoreductive nephrectomy. Controls were unirradiated tumors from treatment-naive cytoreductive nephrectomy patients. This CDR3 is 12 amino acids long. Per germline, CDR1 SGHTA and CDR2 FQGNSA. Trimming removed 3 bases at V and 12 bases at J, with 11 bases between. The specimen was tumor tissue, collected from a patient whose treatment was nephrectomy without radiotherapy. The sequence came from a man aged 35 to 55 with renal cell carcinoma. The gene calls are TRBV7-2 and TRBJ1-4; D gene uncertain. The CDR3, as DNA: TGTGCCAGCAGCTTCGTGATATCCCAACTGTTTTTT. Protein: CASSFVISQLFF.